This T cell receptor (beta chain) was found in a study of T cell clonotyping in hematopoietic cell transplantation. Germline V gene lookup returns CDR1 SNHLY and CDR2 FYNNEI. Trimming left V 3 bases short and J 6 bases short, with 9 bases between. The CDR3 is made up of 13 amino acids. This clone has more than one count but fewer than ten. Its antigen is unidentified. Study observations and caveats: Broader posttransplant TCR repertoire diversity was predicted by graft donor and pretransplant recipient Inverse Simpson Index values. Recipient TCR diversity dropped after transplant; expanded clonotypes rose from day 30 to 180. At the given depth, recipient repertoires were over 95% de novo clonotypes.

TCRdb keeps only in-frame clones here, not all; method: immunoSEQ multiplex PCR. In the table there are about 12,000 clones, roughly 50% of which are singletons. The V gene is TRBV2, the J gene TRBJ1-5; D is ambiguous. The source of this sequence is a man over 45 in good health. Some clones in this sample may be carry-over from other donors' samples. Sequenced sample: peripheral blood mononuclear cells. For the CDR3, the DNA is TGTGCCAGCAGTGACGTTCGGGGTCAGCCCCAGCATTTT. Its translation: CASSDVRGQPQHF.